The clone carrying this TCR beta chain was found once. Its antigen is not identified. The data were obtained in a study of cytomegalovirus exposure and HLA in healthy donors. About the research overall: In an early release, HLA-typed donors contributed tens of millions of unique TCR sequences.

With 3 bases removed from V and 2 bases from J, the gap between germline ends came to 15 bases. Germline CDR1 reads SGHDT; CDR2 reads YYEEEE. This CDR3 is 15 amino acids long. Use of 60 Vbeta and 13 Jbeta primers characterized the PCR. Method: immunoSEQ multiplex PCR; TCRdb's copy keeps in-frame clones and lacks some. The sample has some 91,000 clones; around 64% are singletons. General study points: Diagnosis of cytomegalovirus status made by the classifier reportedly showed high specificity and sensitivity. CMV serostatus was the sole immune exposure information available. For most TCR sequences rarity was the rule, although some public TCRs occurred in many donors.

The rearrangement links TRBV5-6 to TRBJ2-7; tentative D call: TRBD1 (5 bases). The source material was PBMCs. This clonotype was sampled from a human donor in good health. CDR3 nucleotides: TGTGCCAGCAGCTCACCTTCCCGACAGACCTACGAGCAGTACTTC. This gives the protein CASSSPSRQTYEQYF. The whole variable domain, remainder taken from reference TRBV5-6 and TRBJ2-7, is DAGVTQSPTHLIKTRGQQVTLRCSPKSGHDTVSWYQQALGQGPQFIFQYYEEEERQRGNFPDRFSGHQFPNYSSELNVNALLLGDSALYLCASSSPSRQTYEQYFGPGTRLTVT.